A selection of T cell receptor beta chains follows, all from one sample in a study of blood T cell repertoires in COVID-19. Some clones are missing from TCRdb's copy, which holds only in-frame ones; the method was immunoSEQ multiplex PCR. The sample lists 150,000 to 250,000 clones; approximately 90% were seen once. Sequencing input: PBMCs or T cells enriched from blood (not recorded which). Receptor source: a woman in her twenties or thirties who had recovered from COVID-19. The CDR3 runs from the conserved cysteine through the conserved F or W. The order of the fields is D gene, V gene, clone size, J gene, CDR3 DNA, CDR3 protein. D genes are given only for firm matches. Only part of the rows carry a size: once, few, many, or a class if the clone is expanded.

D: TRBD2
V: TRBV19
size: -
J: TRBJ2-5
DNA: TGTGCCAGTAGTATCGTGAGGGAGGGCCGGGAGACCCAGTACTTC
CDR3: CASSIVREGRETQYF

D: -
V: TRBV15
size: -
J: TRBJ1-3
DNA: TGTGCCACCAGCAGCTCTTATTTTGAGAATAGAAACACCATATATTTT
CDR3: CATSSSYFENRNTIYF

D: TRBD2
V: TRBV6-2/TRBV6-3
size: -
J: TRBJ2-7
DNA: TGTGCCAGCAGTACGAAGCTAGCGGAGGATACGTACGAGCAGTACTTC
CDR3: CASSTKLAEDTYEQYF

D: -
V: TRBV6-5
size: -
J: TRBJ1-1
DNA: TGTGCCAGCAGCTGGGGGCTTGGGACTGAAGCTTTCTTT
CDR3: CASSWGLGTEAFF

D: -
V: TRBV6-1
size: once
J: TRBJ1-5
DNA: TGTGCCAGCAGTGAACAGGGGTACAATCAGCCCCAGCATTTT
CDR3: CASSEQGYNQPQHF

D: TRBD1
V: TRBV11-2
size: -
J: TRBJ2-5
DNA: TGTGCCAGCAGCCCCAGACAGGGGTCCCCAGAGACCCAGTACTTC
CDR3: CASSPRQGSPETQYF

D: TRBD2
V: TRBV6-2/TRBV6-3
size: -
J: TRBJ2-3
DNA: TGTGCCAGCAGTCCAGAGACTAGCTGGGGGACCACAGATACGCAGTATTTT
CDR3: CASSPETSWGTTDTQYF

D: TRBD2
V: TRBV18
size: -
J: TRBJ2-3
DNA: TGTGCCAGCTCCCCAGGACTAGCGGGGGGGAAGAACGCAGATACGCAGTATTTT
CDR3: CASSPGLAGGKNADTQYF

D: -
V: TRBV15
size: -
J: TRBJ1-1
DNA: TGTGCCACCAGCAGAGGGACTAACATTGGGGACACTGAAGCTTTCTTT
CDR3: CATSRGTNIGDTEAFF

D: -
V: TRBV7-2
size: -
J: TRBJ2-4
DNA: TGTGCCAGCAGCTTGGAGCTTGGGAACATTCAGTACTTC
CDR3: CASSLELGNIQYF

D: -
V: TRBV7-9
size: -
J: TRBJ2-4
DNA: TGTGCCAGCAGCTTAGAGGGGCGGGGCTGGGACATTCAGTACTTC
CDR3: CASSLEGRGWDIQYF

D: TRBD1
V: TRBV6-5
size: -
J: TRBJ1-2
DNA: TGTGCCAGCAGGACAGGGGCGGGATCTAACTATGGCTACACCTTC
CDR3: CASRTGAGSNYGYTF

D: TRBD1
V: TRBV5-5
size: -
J: TRBJ2-5
DNA: TGTGCCAGCAGCCCCGGGACAGGAGGGGTGACCCAGTACTTC
CDR3: CASSPGTGGVTQYF

D: -
V: TRBV30
size: -
J: TRBJ1-2
DNA: TGTGCCTGGAGTGCAACCACAGGGATCCCATATGGCTACACCTTC
CDR3: CAWSATTGIPYGYTF

D: -
V: TRBV7-8
size: -
J: TRBJ1-5
DNA: TGTGCCAGCAGCCCCCGGACGGACTACGGGCCCCAGCATTTT
CDR3: CASSPRTDYGPQHF

D: -
V: TRBV6-5
size: -
J: TRBJ1-1
DNA: TGTGCCAGCAGGGACAGCTATAACACTGAAGCTTTCTTT
CDR3: CASRDSYNTEAFF

D: -
V: TRBV10-3
size: once
J: TRBJ1-3
DNA: TGTGCCATCAGTGAGTCAGGGGCCTCGGCTGGAAACACCATATATTTT
CDR3: CAISESGASAGNTIYF

D: TRBD1
V: TRBV18
size: -
J: TRBJ1-2
DNA: TGTGCCAGCTCACCAAAGGAGACAGGGGTGGGCTACACCTTC
CDR3: CASSPKETGVGYTF

D: -
V: TRBV6-4
size: -
J: TRBJ1-3
DNA: TGTGCCAGCAGTGAGAGGAAGACTGGAAACACCATATATTTT
CDR3: CASSERKTGNTIYF

D: -
V: TRBV6-2/TRBV6-3
size: -
J: TRBJ2-3
DNA: TGTGCCAGCAGCCCACGTACCAGGATTCCTAGCACAGATACGCAGTATTTT
CDR3: CASSPRTRIPSTDTQYF

D: TRBD2
V: TRBV5-4
size: -
J: TRBJ2-5
DNA: TGTGCCAGCAGCTTGGATCCTAGCGGTACCCAGTACTTC
CDR3: CASSLDPSGTQYF

D: TRBD1
V: TRBV7-9
size: -
J: TRBJ1-5
DNA: TGTGCCAGCAGCTCCATACCTTCCGGGACAGAGGGGGATCAGCCCCAGCATTTT
CDR3: CASSSIPSGTEGDQPQHF

D: TRBD2
V: TRBV30
size: -
J: TRBJ2-1
DNA: TGTGCCTGGAGTGCCTCTGCCGGGACTAGCGGCTACAATGAGCAGTTCTTC
CDR3: CAWSASAGTSGYNEQFF

D: TRBD1
V: TRBV29-1
size: -
J: TRBJ1-4
DNA: TGCAGCGGGCGACAGGGGGACGGGAGGGGTGAAAAACTGTTTTTT
CDR3: CSGRQGDGRGEKLFF

D: -
V: TRBV7-9
size: -
J: TRBJ1-2
DNA: TGTGCCAGTGGCCCGGGAAACTATGGCTACACCTTC
CDR3: CASGPGNYGYTF

D: TRBD1
V: TRBV3-1/TRBV3-2
size: -
J: TRBJ1-6
DNA: TGTGCCAGCAGGCGCGGACTAGGACAGGGCTATAATTCACCCCTCCACTTT
CDR3: CASRRGLGQGYNSPLHF

D: TRBD2
V: TRBV13
size: once
J: TRBJ2-3
DNA: TGTGCCAGCAGCCGCCCAAAGACTAGCGGTGCTAGCACAGATACGCAGTATTTT
CDR3: CASSRPKTSGASTDTQYF

D: TRBD1
V: TRBV27
size: -
J: TRBJ2-1
DNA: TGTGCCAGCAGTCCACAGGGGAATGAGCAGTTCTTC
CDR3: CASSPQGNEQFF

D: -
V: TRBV7-2
size: -
J: TRBJ1-2
DNA: TGTGCCAGCAGCTTTGCGGGGAGGAGTGGCTACACCTTC
CDR3: CASSFAGRSGYTF

D: -
V: TRBV5-1
size: -
J: TRBJ1-4
DNA: TGCGCCAGCAGCTCCGGGCGGGATGAGGGTGAAAAACTGTTTTTT
CDR3: CASSSGRDEGEKLFF

D: -
V: TRBV7-2
size: -
J: TRBJ1-4
DNA: TGTGCCAGCAGCCCCGACCCGGAGGATGGTGAAAAACTGTTTTTT
CDR3: CASSPDPEDGEKLFF

D: TRBD1
V: TRBV28
size: once
J: TRBJ2-7
DNA: TGTGCCAGCAGGAAACCCGGGACAGGGAGCTACGAGCAGTACTTC
CDR3: CASRKPGTGSYEQYF

D: -
V: TRBV24-1
size: once
J: TRBJ2-5
DNA: TGTGCCACCAGTGATTCGGGGGAAAAAGAGACCCAGTACTTC
CDR3: CATSDSGEKETQYF

D: TRBD1
V: TRBV27
size: -
J: TRBJ1-5
DNA: TGTGCCAGCAGTTTCTCGACAGGGATTGGGCAGCCCCAGCATTTT
CDR3: CASSFSTGIGQPQHF